The clone carrying this T cell receptor (beta chain) has ten or more counts. No antigen is known for it. By flow cytometry, patients selected for sequencing had shown an expansion of CD8+CD57+ cells. This CDR3 is built from 14 residues. The germline V gene encodes CDR1 SQVTM and CDR2 ANQGSEA. The V gene end was trimmed by 6 bases and the J gene end by 1 base; junction bases not matched to a gene: 7. The template used for profiling TCR beta VDJ and CDR3 was genomic DNA. One entry per CDR3 protein, called by TCRdb with MiXCR from the reads. This sample carries hundreds of thousands of distinct CDR3 sequences, around 45% of them seen once, and the ten largest clones take approximately 8%. These data originate in a study of CD8+CD57+ T cells in acquired aplastic anemia. Study-wide context: Isolated CD4+ and CD8+ cells, once sorted, yielded DNA averaging roughly 3.2 ug.

General study results and limits: Patients and controls had in common 25 to 35 CD8+ CDR3 sequences.

This chain joins TRBV29-1 and TRBJ1-1; TRBD1 agrees at 8 bases. Material: sorted CD4+, CD8+, or CD8+CD57+ T cells (not recorded which) from PBMCs. The sequence was obtained from a human donor with aplastic anemia. CDR3 region: CSVMRQGKNTEAFF. CDR3 nucleotide sequence: TGCAGCGTCATGCGACAGGGGAAGAACACTGAAGCTTTCTTT.